This T cell receptor (beta chain) was observed in a study of vaccination and CD4 T cells after COVID-19. The Oncomine TCR Beta short-read assay was what sequenced the DNA obtained from cultured CD4+ T cells. In TCRdb, the PCR reads were re-called with MiXCR into one record per CDR3 protein. The sample has a few thousand distinct CDR3 sequences; 35% to 50% are singletons. From germline, CDR1 is MNHEY and CDR2 SMNVEV (reference sequence). The CDR3 has 14 residues. The V end was cut by 2 bases, the J end by 6 bases, with 13 bases between. With regard to this clonotype: The antigen is undetermined.

Treatment meaning: approximately 11-day PBMC culture with coronavirus spike peptide pools or control peptides (ViraFEST assay). The unexposed donor provided CD4+ T cells, which were taken before the COVID-19 pandemic (2011-2018). J is TRBJ1-1 and V is TRBV27; possibly TRBD1 for D (5 bases). Sequenced input: CD4+ T cells from blood, cultured in vitro. The clonotype originates from a human donor in good health. The CDR3 is CASSLMVGGAEAFF. The CDR3 bases are TGTGCCAGCAGTTTAATGGTGGGGGGGGCTGAAGCTTTCTTT.